This T cell receptor beta chain was sequenced for a study of cytomegalovirus exposure and HLA in healthy donors. Study-level findings and limits: Immune exposure data for these donors was limited to CMV serostatus. Generally TCR sequences proved uncommon, though certain public TCRs appeared in numerous donors.

A note on this clone: The antigen remains undetermined.

Those who donated were healthy bone marrow donors. This CDR3 has 14 residues. Germline CDR1 SEHNR, CDR2 FQNEAQ (reference sequence). V lost 5 bases, J lost 4 bases, and 11 bases lay in between. Use of 60 Vbeta and 13 Jbeta primers characterized the PCR. Libraries were prepared by immunoSEQ multiplex PCR; TCRdb keeps only in-frame clonotypes and omits some of them. This table holds around 100,000 clones, roughly 74% found once. The sequence came from a woman aged 18-35 years in good health and CMV-seropositive. The sample taken for sequencing was PBMCs. The V gene is TRBV7-9, the J gene TRBJ1-4; TRBD1 might be the D (6 bases). The CDR3 region is CASSPGTNNEKLFF. The CDR3 bases are TGTGCCAGCAGCCCCGGGACAAATAATGAAAAACTGTTTTTT.